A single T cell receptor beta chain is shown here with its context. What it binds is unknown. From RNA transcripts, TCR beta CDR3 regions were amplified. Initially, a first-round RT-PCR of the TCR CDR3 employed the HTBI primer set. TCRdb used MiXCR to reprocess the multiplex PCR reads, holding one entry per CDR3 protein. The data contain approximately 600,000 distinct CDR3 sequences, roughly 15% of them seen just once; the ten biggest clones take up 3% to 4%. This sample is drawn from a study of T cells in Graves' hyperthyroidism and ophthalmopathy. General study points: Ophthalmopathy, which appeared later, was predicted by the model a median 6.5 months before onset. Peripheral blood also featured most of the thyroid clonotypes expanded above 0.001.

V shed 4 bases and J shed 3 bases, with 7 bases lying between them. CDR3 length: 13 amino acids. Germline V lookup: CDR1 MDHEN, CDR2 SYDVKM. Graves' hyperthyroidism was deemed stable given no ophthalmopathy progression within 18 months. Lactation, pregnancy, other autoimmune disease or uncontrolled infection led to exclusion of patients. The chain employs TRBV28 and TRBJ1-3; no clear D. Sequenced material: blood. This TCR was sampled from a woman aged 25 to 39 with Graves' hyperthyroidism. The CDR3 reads CASSSSNGNTIYF. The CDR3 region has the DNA TGTGCCAGCAGTTCCTCAAATGGAAACACCATATATTTT.